Presented here are 17 T cell receptor beta chains from one specimen sequenced in a study of blood T cells in healthy people across ages. A second roughly 6 to 11 cycle PCR used barcoded and J-beta primers. Using its own MiXCR run on the 5' RACE reads, TCRdb lists one record per CDR3 protein. The table shows about 780,000 distinct CDR3 sequences, with roughly 24% occurring only once. The sample was also reused in another study, on T cells of mothers and their children.

Specimen: blood. The receptors originated from a boy younger than 18 in good health.

This clonotype came up a few times. The rearrangement uses TRBV27 and TRBJ1-5; D not certain. Germline lookup yields CDR1 MNHEY and CDR2 SMNVEV (reference sequence). This CDR3 comprises 13 residues. V was shortened by 8 bases and J by 6 bases, with 14 bases between the two germline ends. The chain's CDR3 is CASSDFRSQPQHF. CDR3 DNA: TGTGCCAGCTCGGACTTCCGGAGTCAGCCCCAGCATTTT.

The gene calls are TRBV20-1 and TRBJ2-5; D gene ambiguous. The germline V gene encodes CDR1 DFQATT and CDR2 SNEGSKA (reference sequence). This CDR3 is 13 amino acids long. V lost 2 bases and J lost 5, with 12 bases in between. The CDR3 loop is CSARSNPRETQYF. The CDR3, as DNA: TGCAGTGCTAGATCCAACCCACGGGAGACCCAGTACTTC.

This clonotype was seen a handful of times. The rearrangement links TRBV18 to TRBJ1-4, with 8 bases fitting TRBD1. Germline lookup yields CDR1 KGHSH and CDR2 LQKENI. Unmatched junction bases numbered 3, after V lost 2 bases and J lost 7 bases. CDR3 length: 14 amino acids. The CDR3 region is CASSPRQGAEKLFF. CDR3 sequence (DNA): TGTGCCAGCTCACCAAGGCAGGGGGCTGAAAAACTGTTTTTT.

The CDR3 bases are TGTGCCAGCAGTGGAGGACCGGGACAGGGGGCTGAGACCCAGTACTTC. Protein: CASSGGPGQGAETQYF. This chain connects TRBV9 to TRBJ2-5; TRBD1 aligns across 12 bases. The ends lost 5 bases at V and 5 bases at J; junction bases unmatched: 10. The CDR3 covers 16 residues. Germline V lookup: CDR1 SGDLS, CDR2 YYNGEE.

The gene calls are TRBV10-1 and TRBJ2-5; 10 positions match TRBD1. The V gene end was trimmed by 5 bases and the J gene end by 0 bases; junction bases not matched to a gene: 6. This CDR3 comprises 16 residues. Germline lookup yields CDR1 WNHNN and CDR2 SYGVQD (reference sequence). The CDR3, as DNA: TGCGCCAGCAGTTCGACAGGGGGCAAGAACCAAGAGACCCAGTACTTC. It is translated as CASSSTGGKNQETQYF.

V usage is TRBV10-3 and J usage is TRBJ2-1; D possibly matches TRBD1 or TRBD2 (5 bases each). The J call may be mistaken, given a closer DNA end match to TRBJ2-7. The CDR3 runs to 13 residues. Germline CDR1 and CDR2: ENHRY and SYGVKD. The CDR3 loop is CAISGDGTYEQYF. DNA for the CDR3: TGTGCCATCAGTGGGGACGGAACCTACGAGCAGTACTTC.

The chain uses TRBV7-3 and TRBJ2-5; no clear D. The J call is doubtful: the DNA matches TRBJ2-1 better. The CDR3 has 13 residues. The germline V gene has CDR1 SGHTA and CDR2 FQGTGA. This chain's CDR3 is CASRHPLGNEQFF. CDR3 nucleotide sequence: TGTGCCAGCAGACACCCCCTTGGGAATGAGCAGTTCTTC.

This clonotype turned up a few times. The rearrangement uses TRBV24-1 and TRBJ2-2; TRBD2 agrees at 7 bases. Per the germline V gene, CDR1 is KGHDR and CDR2 is SFDVKD. The CDR3 totals 13 residues. Trimming removed 9 bases from V and 1 base from J; junction bases left unmatched: 1. The CDR3 region is CATGGGNTGELFF. The CDR3 bases are TGTGCCACCGGGGGGGGGAACACCGGGGAGCTGTTTTTT.

This clonotype was counted a few times. The chain combines TRBV18 with TRBJ2-5, with D perhaps TRBD1 (5 bases). Near its end, the DNA agrees better with TRBJ2-1, so the J call may be wrong. This CDR3 region has 13 residues. The germline V gene has CDR1 KGHSH and CDR2 LQKENI. CDR3 DNA sequence: TGTGCCAGCTCACAGACCAGGGTATTCGGGCAGTTCTTC. Protein: CASSQTRVFGQFF.

As DNA, the CDR3 is TGTGCCAGTAGTTGGACAGGGGCTAGGGGCTCCTACGAGCAGTACTTC. This translates into CASSWTGARGSYEQYF. The rearrangement joins TRBV19 to TRBJ2-7, with 9 positions matching TRBD1. The V gene's germline CDR1 is LNHDA and CDR2 SQIVND (reference sequence). The CDR3 contains 16 residues. V dropped 5 bases and J dropped 0; count of bases not matched to a gene: 8.

The sample holds a few counts of this clonotype. The rearrangement links TRBV2 to TRBJ2-3, with D unresolved. Trimming cost V 4 bases and J 3 bases, with 14 bases left between them. CDR1 is SNHLY, CDR2 FYNNEI, per germline. The CDR3 is 15 residues long. CDR3 sequence reads: CASSAGSKTTDTQYF. CDR3 sequence (DNA): TGTGCCAGCAGTGCCGGATCTAAGACAACAGATACGCAGTATTTT.

The sample holds many counts of this clonotype. The rearrangement joins TRBV3-1 to TRBJ2-1, with 8 bases fitting TRBD1. CDR1 and CDR2 (germline): LGHDT, YNNKEL (reference sequence). With V trimmed by 4 bases and J by 2 bases, 7 bases remained unmatched. This CDR3 spans 16 amino acids. The CDR3 region has the DNA TGTGCCAGCAGCCCCCTGGGACAGGTTACCTACAATGAGCAGTTCTTC. It encodes CASSPLGQVTYNEQFF.

This chain connects TRBV14 to TRBJ1-4; tentative D call: TRBD1 (5 bases). The V end was cut by 4 bases, the J end by 8 bases, with 20 bases between. CDR1 and CDR2 from the germline V gene are SGHDN and FVKESK. The CDR3 length is 16 residues. In DNA form, the CDR3 reads TGTGCCAGCAGCCCCCCCACCGACAGAGCCAGCGAAAAACTGTTTTTT. Translated: CASSPPTDRASEKLFF.

This clonotype was detected once. The V gene is TRBV3-1, the J gene TRBJ2-4; D might be TRBD1 (5 bases). Trimming cost V 4 bases and J 1 base, with 14 bases left between them. This CDR3 is 16 amino acids long. Germline V gene sequence: CDR1 LGHDT, CDR2 YNNKEL (reference sequence). The chain's CDR3 is CASSLLEAGAKNIQYF. The CDR3 bases are TGTGCCAGCAGCCTCCTAGAGGCAGGGGCCAAAAACATTCAGTACTTC.

This sequence joins TRBV15 and TRBJ2-5; possible D gene TRBD2, 7 bases. CDR3 size: 16 residues. Trimming cost V 0 bases and J 6 bases, with 17 bases left between them. Germline loops: CDR1 LNHNV, CDR2 YYDKDF (reference sequence). CDR3 sequence reads: CATSRDGRPGGQTQYF. For the CDR3, the DNA is TGTGCCACCAGCAGAGATGGGCGACCGGGGGGCCAGACCCAGTACTTC. The whole variable domain, remainder taken from reference TRBV15 and TRBJ2-5, is DAMVIQNPRYQVTQFGKPVTLSCSQTLNHNVMYWYQQKSSQAPKLLFHYYDKDFNNEADTPDNFQSRRPNTSFCFLDIRSPGLGDTAMYLCATSRDGRPGGQTQYFGPGTRLLVL.

The chain has TRBV20-1 and TRBJ2-7; maybe TRBD1 (6 bases). This CDR3 region has 14 residues. Germline V gene data show CDR1 as DFQATT and CDR2 as SNEGSKA (reference sequence). V dropped 3 bases and J dropped 1 base, with 13 bases sitting between them. CDR3 coding DNA: TGCAGTGCTAGCAGGGGTGATATTTCCTACGAGCAGTACTTC. This codes for CSASRGDISYEQYF.

The V and J genes are TRBV7-3 and TRBJ2-7, with 8 bases identical to TRBD2. Losses at the gene ends were 5 bases for V and 2 bases for J; bases not matched to a gene: 14. Germline values: CDR1 SGHTA, CDR2 FQGTGA. This CDR3 is 17 amino acids long. The CDR3 sequence: CASSPMGGSGVAYEQYF. The CDR3 DNA reads TGTGCCAGCAGCCCCATGGGAGGTAGCGGGGTGGCCTACGAGCAGTACTTC.